These 23 T cell receptor beta chains came from one sample sequenced in a study of shared clonotypes between healthy human individuals. Generated by immunoSEQ multiplex PCR, the TCRdb table keeps only in-frame clones and is missing some. Altogether approximately 2.4 million clones are present, almost 96% being singletons, with the ten largest covering roughly 0.13%. The source material was naive CD4+ T cells sorted from blood. The sample's subset: CD45RA+ positively selected. Receptors originate from a young man in good health.

The chain joins TRBV6-1 to TRBJ2-1, with 10 bases aligning to TRBD1. Germline V gives CDR1 MNHNS, CDR2 SASEGT. Trimming cost V 2 bases and J 6 bases; bases outside gene matches: 1. The CDR3 consists of 14 residues. The CDR3 bases are TGTGCCAGCAGTGAATGGACAGGGGGCAATGAGCAGTTCTTC. It yields the protein CASSEWTGGNEQFF.

The chain carries TRBV2 and TRBJ2-3; D is possibly TRBD1 (6 bases). The germline V gene encodes CDR1 SNHLY and CDR2 FYNNEI. This CDR3 spans 12 amino acids. The germline V and J ends were trimmed by 8 bases and 12 bases, with 18 bases remaining between them. CDR3: CASQNTGRSQYF. CDR3 sequence (DNA): TGTGCCAGCCAAAATACAGGGCGGTCACAGTATTTT. Complete variable domain (other parts from reference TRBV2 and TRBJ2-3): EPEVTQTPSHQVTQMGQEVILRCVPISNHLYFYWYRQILGQKVEFLVSFYNNEISEKSEIFDDQFSVERPDGSNFTLKIRSTKLEDSAMYFCASQNTGRSQYFGPGTRLTVL.

Written as DNA, the CDR3 is TGTGCCAGCTCACCCATAGCGGGGGCTCCCAAAGAGACCCAGTACTTC. It specifies CASSPIAGAPKETQYF. V gene TRBV18 combines with J gene TRBJ2-5; 9 positions agree with TRBD2. The CDR3 totals 16 residues. V trimming: 3 bases; J trimming: 3 bases; junction bases outside the gene matches: 8. From germline, CDR1 is KGHSH and CDR2 LQKENI.

In its sample, this clone was seen once. The chain links TRBV27 to TRBJ1-2; a weak D match, TRBD1 (6 bases). CDR1 is MNHEY and CDR2 is SMNVEV in the germline V gene (reference sequence). The CDR3 is 14 residues long. Trimming shortened V by 1 base and J by 7 bases, and 13 bases separated the two germline ends. The CDR3 protein is CASSLFEGGGGYTF. The CDR3 DNA reads as TGTGCCAGCAGTTTATTCGAAGGGGGAGGTGGCTACACCTTC.

V usage is TRBV2 and J usage is TRBJ1-6; D gene ambiguous. Germline V lookup: CDR1 SNHLY, CDR2 FYNNEI. The CDR3 has 14 residues. Trimming removed 8 bases from V and 0 bases from J, with 8 bases in between. CDR3 sequence reads: CASQQSSYNSPLHF. The CDR3 region has the DNA TGTGCCAGCCAACAGAGCTCCTATAATTCACCCCTCCACTTT. The full variable domain, rest sourced from reference TRBV2 and TRBJ1-6, is EPEVTQTPSHQVTQMGQEVILRCVPISNHLYFYWYRQILGQKVEFLVSFYNNEISEKSEIFDDQFSVERPDGSNFTLKIRSTKLEDSAMYFCASQQSSYNSPLHFGNGTRLTVT.

The chain joins TRBV6-5 to TRBJ2-7; 7 positions agree with TRBD2. Germline lookup yields CDR1 MNHEY and CDR2 SVGAGI. The V and J ends lost 10 bases and 5 bases, in that order; junction bases with no gene match: 11. The CDR3 has 13 residues. The CDR3 loop reads CATRRGSLNEQYF. The CDR3 nucleotides read TGTGCCACCAGGCGGGGGTCCCTGAACGAGCAGTACTTC.

V usage is TRBV4-3 and J usage is TRBJ1-6; TRBD1 matches at 7 bases. The ends lost 2 bases at V and 5 bases at J; junction bases unmatched: 6. The CDR3 consists of 16 residues. CDR1 and CDR2 (germline): LGHNA, YSLEER. DNA for the CDR3: TGCGCCAGCAGCCAATCTGGGACAGTAAATAATTCACCCCTCCACTTT. This translates into CASSQSGTVNNSPLHF.

This clone was seen a single time. The same CDR3 arises from other DNA sequences in this sample as well. The chain carries TRBV6-5 and TRBJ1-6; no reliable D call. CDR1 is MNHEY, CDR2 SVGAGI, per germline. CDR3 length: 14 residues. The V and J ends lost 2 bases and 2 bases respectively, with 4 bases between them. The CDR3 nucleotides read TGTGCCAGCAGTTACAGGACCTATAATTCACCCCTCCACTTT. Its translation is CASSYRTYNSPLHF.

The J gene is TRBJ2-5, the V gene TRBV9; 9 bases are shared with TRBD2. The length of the CDR3 is 14 residues. V lost 6 bases and J lost 2; bases outside the gene matches: 5. CDR1 and CDR2 from the germline V gene are SGDLS and YYNGEE. The CDR3 loop is CASIGLALQETQYF. The CDR3 DNA reads as TGTGCCAGCATCGGACTAGCGTTGCAAGAGACCCAGTACTTC.

About this clone: Other DNA sequences in the same sample also yield this CDR3. The chain carries TRBV18 and TRBJ1-2; D ambiguous. Trimming removed 2 bases at V and 2 bases at J, with 6 bases between. The CDR3 consists of 13 residues. Germline V gene sequence: CDR1 KGHSH, CDR2 LQKENI. The CDR3 sequence is CASSPSENYGYTF. The DNA for the CDR3 is TGTGCCAGCTCACCATCCGAGAACTATGGCTACACCTTC.

This chain joins TRBV28 and TRBJ1-4; 7 bases fit TRBD1. The CDR3 has 15 residues. Germline loops: CDR1 MDHEN, CDR2 SYDVKM. The junction had 7 bases not matched to a gene; V was cut back by 4 bases and J by 5 bases. CDR3 region: CASSSAGGGNEKLFF. CDR3 bases: TGTGCCAGCAGTTCGGCAGGGGGTGGGAATGAAAAACTGTTTTTT.

As for this clone: This specimen includes other DNA sequences encoding the same CDR3. The chain has TRBV18 and TRBJ2-3; D unclear. The CDR3 is made up of 13 amino acids. Trimming took off 2 bases at V and 2 bases at J, with 5 bases between the two ends. Germline values: CDR1 KGHSH, CDR2 LQKENI. The CDR3 loop reads CASSPALTDTQYF. DNA for the CDR3: TGTGCCAGCTCACCAGCACTCACAGATACGCAGTATTTT.

J is TRBJ2-1 and V is TRBV6-1, with D possibly being TRBD2 (6 bases). Between the trimmed V and J ends, which lost 4 bases and 2 bases, there was a span of 12 bases. Germline V lookup: CDR1 MNHNS, CDR2 SASEGT. The CDR3 is made up of 15 amino acids. The CDR3 DNA follows: TGTGCCAGCAGTGGACTAGATCCACCCTACAATGAGCAGTTCTTC. Amino acids: CASSGLDPPYNEQFF.

This clone was observed once. The V gene is TRBV19, the J gene TRBJ2-7, with TRBD2 matching over 9 bases. The V gene's germline CDR1 is LNHDA and CDR2 SQIVND (reference sequence). The CDR3 is 14 amino acids. The V segment lost 6 bases and the J segment 3 bases; nucleotides outside the gene matches: 6. This CDR3 is CASSLRLADYEQYF. The CDR3, as DNA: TGTGCCAGTAGCCTCAGACTAGCGGACTACGAGCAGTACTTC.

This clone was seen just once. The chain recombines TRBV28 with TRBJ1-1; D possibly corresponds to TRBD1 (6 bases). Per the germline V gene, CDR1 is MDHEN and CDR2 is SYDVKM. CDR3 length: 12 amino acids. V was pared by 6 bases and J by 8 bases, with 13 bases between. CDR3 protein: CASRQTGVEAFF. The CDR3 DNA is TGTGCCAGCAGGCAGACAGGCGTAGAAGCTTTCTTT.

The rearrangement links TRBV4-1 to TRBJ2-7; D remains ambiguous. Looked up from germline, CDR1 is MGHRA and CDR2 is YSYEKL. Deletions cut 0 bases from V and 7 bases from J, with 19 bases between. CDR3 size: 16 residues. The CDR3 reads CASSQDTRTAGLEQYF. In nucleotides, the CDR3 is TGCGCCAGCAGCCAAGATACCAGGACGGCTGGCTTGGAGCAGTACTTC.

V and J are TRBV9 and TRBJ2-7, with TRBD1 matching 11 bases. Germline CDR1 reads SGDLS; CDR2 reads YYNGEE. This CDR3 region has 16 residues. Trimming at V came to 3 bases and at J to 7 bases, leaving 12 bases not matched to a gene. CDR3 sequence: CASSGARGQGAGEQYF. The DNA of the CDR3 is TGTGCCAGCAGCGGCGCCCGAGGACAGGGGGCCGGAGAGCAGTACTTC.

This chain uses TRBV7-3 with TRBJ1-2; no definite D call. The CDR3 is 12 residues long. Germline-derived CDR1 and CDR2 are SGHTA and FQGTGA. V lost 5 bases and J lost 3, with 7 bases in between. CDR3 sequence (DNA): TGTGCCAGCAGCCACGGGGACTATGGCTACACCTTC. Translated: CASSHGDYGYTF.

The chain employs TRBV20-1 and TRBJ2-2, with D possibly matching TRBD1 (5 bases). The germline CDR1 and CDR2 sequences are DFQATT and SNEGSKA (reference sequence). This CDR3 is built from 11 residues. With 6 bases removed from V and 7 bases from J, the gap between germline ends came to 9 bases. The CDR3 is CSAGVDGELFF. The CDR3 nucleotides are TGCAGTGCAGGGGTGGACGGGGAGCTGTTTTTT.

V gene TRBV27 combines with J gene TRBJ1-6; 11 nucleotides line up with TRBD1. Germline values: CDR1 MNHEY, CDR2 SMNVEV (reference sequence). After removal of 6 bases from V and 9 bases from J, the junction contained 10 bases not matched to a gene. The CDR3 contains 16 residues. Written as DNA, the CDR3 is TGTGCCAGCAGACTAAGCCGGGACAGGGGGTTTTCACCCCTCCACTTT. Translation: CASRLSRDRGFSPLHF.

The chain links TRBV10-3 to TRBJ1-6; D is uncertain. The CDR3 is 14 residues long. Germline values: CDR1 ENHRY, CDR2 SYGVKD. Trimming stripped 6 bases from V and 5 bases from J, with 11 bases between. In DNA form, the CDR3 reads TGTGCCATCAGCCGGACGGGAAATAATTCACCCCTCCACTTT. It encodes CAISRTGNNSPLHF.

J is TRBJ1-5 and V is TRBV6-1, with no clear D. The germline gives CDR1 MNHNS, CDR2 SASEGT. This CDR3 comprises 13 residues. The V gene lost 7 bases and the J gene lost 5 bases, with 12 bases spanning the gap. The CDR3, as DNA: TGTGCCAGCAAAGGGCAGGCCGATCAGCCCCAGCATTTT. This translates into CASKGQADQPQHF.

This sequence joins TRBV29-1 and TRBJ2-7; 10 nucleotides match TRBD2. Per germline, CDR1 SQVTM and CDR2 ANQGSEA. This CDR3 comprises 13 residues. The junction had 4 bases not matched to a gene; V was cut back by 3 bases and J by 5 bases. CDR3 coding DNA: TGCAGCGTTGACGGTCTAGCGGGAGACGAGCAGTACTTC. Protein: CSVDGLAGDEQYF.